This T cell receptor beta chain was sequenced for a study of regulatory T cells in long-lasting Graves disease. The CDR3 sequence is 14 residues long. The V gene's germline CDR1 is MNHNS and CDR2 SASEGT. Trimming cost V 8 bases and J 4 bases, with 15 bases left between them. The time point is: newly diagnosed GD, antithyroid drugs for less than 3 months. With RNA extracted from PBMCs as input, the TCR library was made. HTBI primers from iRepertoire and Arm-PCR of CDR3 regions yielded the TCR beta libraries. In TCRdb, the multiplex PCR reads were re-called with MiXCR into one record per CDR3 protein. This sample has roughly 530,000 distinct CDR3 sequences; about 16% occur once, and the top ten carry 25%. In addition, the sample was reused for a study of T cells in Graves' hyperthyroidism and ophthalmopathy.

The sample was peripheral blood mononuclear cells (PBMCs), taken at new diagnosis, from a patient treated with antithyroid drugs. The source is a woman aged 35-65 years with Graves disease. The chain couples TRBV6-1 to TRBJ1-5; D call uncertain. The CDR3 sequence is CASSSLSANQPQHF. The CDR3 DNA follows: TGTGCCAGCTCGAGCCTTTCAGCAAATCAGCCCCAGCATTTT.